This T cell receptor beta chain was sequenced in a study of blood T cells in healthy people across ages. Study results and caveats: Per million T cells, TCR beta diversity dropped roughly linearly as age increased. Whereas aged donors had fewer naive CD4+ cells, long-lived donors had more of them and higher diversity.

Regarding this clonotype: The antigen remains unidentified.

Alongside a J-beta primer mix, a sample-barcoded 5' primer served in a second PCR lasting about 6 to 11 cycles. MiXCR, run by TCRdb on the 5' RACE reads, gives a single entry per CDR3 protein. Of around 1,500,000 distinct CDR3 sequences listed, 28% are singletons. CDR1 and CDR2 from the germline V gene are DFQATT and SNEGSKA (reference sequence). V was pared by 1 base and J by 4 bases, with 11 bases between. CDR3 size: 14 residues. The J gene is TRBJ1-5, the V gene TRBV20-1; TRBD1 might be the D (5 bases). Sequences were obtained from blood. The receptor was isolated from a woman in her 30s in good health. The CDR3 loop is CSARGGRENQPQHF. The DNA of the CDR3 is TGCAGTGCTAGAGGGGGCAGGGAAAATCAGCCCCAGCATTTT.